This TCR beta chain is from a study of blood T cells in healthy people across ages. Sample-barcoded 5' priming and a J-beta primer mix drove a second PCR of about 6 to 12 cycles. From the 5' RACE reads, TCRdb called clonotypes with MiXCR, one entry per CDR3 protein. The table shows about 670,000 distinct CDR3 sequences, with around 43% occurring only once. As for this clonotype: Being one base from a much bigger clone, this may be a read error.

The CDR3 is 16 amino acids. CDR1 DFQATT and CDR2 SNEGSKA come from the germline V gene (reference sequence). V gene TRBV20-1 combines with J gene TRBJ2-1; D assignment may be TRBD1 or TRBD2 (7 bases each). The sequencing sample was made of blood. This sequence originates from a man older than 75 in good health. CDR3: CSVRDQGGAPYNEQFF. The CDR3 bases are TGCAGTGTTAGAGATCAGGGGGGGGCCCCTTACAATGAGCAGTTCTTC.